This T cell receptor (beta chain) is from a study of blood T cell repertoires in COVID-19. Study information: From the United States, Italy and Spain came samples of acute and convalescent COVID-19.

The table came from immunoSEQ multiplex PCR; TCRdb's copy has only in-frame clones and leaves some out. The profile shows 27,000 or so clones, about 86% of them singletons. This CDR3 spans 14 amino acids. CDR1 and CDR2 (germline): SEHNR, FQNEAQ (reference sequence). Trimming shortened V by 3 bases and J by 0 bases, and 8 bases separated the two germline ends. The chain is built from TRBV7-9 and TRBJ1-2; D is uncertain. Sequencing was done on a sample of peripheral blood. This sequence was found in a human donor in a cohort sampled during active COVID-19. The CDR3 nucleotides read TGTGCCAGCAGCTTTCAGAAAGCTAACTATGGCTACACCTTC. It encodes CASSFQKANYGYTF.